Sequencing of this T cell receptor beta chain was carried out in a study of T cells expressing NK-cell markers. For the study at large: The study drew TCR beta repertoires from sorted CD3+CD56+NKG2C+, CD3+CD56+NKG2C- and CD3+CD56-NKG2C+ T cells. Findings of the study overall: The study did not resolve the HCMV specificity of expanded NKG2C+ T cell clones. A range of roughly 1.0-8% of CD8+ T cells consisted of dominant NKG2C+ clonotypes in roughly 6 donors.

CDR1 and CDR2 (germline): SGHRS, YFSETQ. The CDR3 runs 14 residues. cDNA encoding TCR beta was synthesized via 5'RACE template switching incorporating UMIs. TCRdb reprocessed the 5' RACE reads and keeps a single row for each CDR3 protein, giving no DNA. This table holds some 600,000 distinct CDR3 sequences. A note on this clonotype: Its antigen is currently unknown.

The rearrangement joins TRBV5-1 to TRBJ2-7; the D call of TRBD1 rests on TCRdb alone, since no DNA is present to check it. Sequenced: blood T cells: a sorted CD56 or NKG2C T cell subset, CD4+ or CD8+ T cells, or bulk PBMC T cells (not recorded which). The sequence was obtained from a man younger than 30 in good health. This chain's CDR3 is CASSRDRGQYEQYF.